This T cell receptor (beta chain) appears in the sequencing data of a study of Ad26.COV2.S vaccination and SARS-CoV-2 variants. Study results and caveats: The breadth of spike-specific CD8+ and CD4+ T cell responses after vaccination was reportedly substantial. Responses of T cells in total may have been underestimated by the TCR breadth and depth analyses. Researchers reported similar non-spike TCR breadth in vaccine and placebo recipients.

Sequencing used immunoSEQ multiplex PCR; TCRdb keeps in-frame clones, though not all of them. The table includes about 180,000 clones, 87% detected once. On this clone itself: Its matching antigen is unknown.

Germline V gene lookup returns CDR1 SGHTA and CDR2 FQGTGA. Trimming left V 5 bases short and J 1 base short, with 15 bases between. The CDR3 spans 16 residues. The TCR was taken from a human donor who had recovered from COVID-19. This sequence joins TRBV7-3 and TRBJ2-1; possibly TRBD1 for D (6 bases). This material consisted of peripheral blood, taken after recovery from COVID-19. This CDR3 is CASSPSAGESYNEQFF. CDR3 bases: TGTGCCAGCAGCCCAAGTGCAGGGGAATCCTACAATGAGCAGTTCTTC.